This passage covers 13 T cell receptor beta chains from one sample sequenced in a study of identical twins. Each CDR3 protein gets one entry after TCRdb re-called the 5' RACE reads with MiXCR. The table has 300,000 to 400,000 distinct CDR3 sequences, approximately 8.7% seen once; the top ten hold 8% to 10%. The sample consisted of naive T cells sorted from blood. These TCRs come from a woman between 45 and 65 years old in good health.

This rearrangement joins TRBV6-6 to TRBJ1-1; 9 bases map to TRBD1. Germline V gives CDR1 MNHNY, CDR2 SVGAGI (reference sequence). Losses at the gene ends were 5 bases for V and 7 bases for J; bases not matched to a gene: 11. The CDR3 contains 15 residues. The CDR3 sequence: CASSPTGGERVEAFF. DNA for the CDR3: TGTGCCAGCAGTCCCACAGGGGGCGAGAGGGTTGAAGCTTTCTTT.

This rearrangement joins TRBV5-1 to TRBJ2-1; D is possibly TRBD2 (6 bases). The V end lost 0 bases, the J end lost 6 bases, and 16 bases lay between the germline ends. CDR1 and CDR2 (germline): SGHRS, YFSETQ. The CDR3 covers 16 residues. CDR3 residues: CASSLVKGGTLNEQFF. The CDR3 DNA follows: TGCGCCAGCAGCTTGGTGAAGGGAGGAACCCTCAATGAGCAGTTCTTC.

The CDR3 region has the DNA TGTGCCAGCAGCCAAGAAGGGACCTCTGGGGCCAACGTCCTGACTTTC. It translates to CASSQEGTSGANVLTF. The gene calls are TRBV4-2 and TRBJ2-6; TRBD1 or TRBD2 may be the D gene (5 bases each). Looked up from germline, CDR1 is LGHNA and CDR2 is YNFKEQ. The CDR3 is 16 amino acids. V was pared by 0 bases and J by 0 bases, with 6 bases between.

The V call is TRBV5-6, the J call TRBJ1-2; TRBD1 might be the D (5 bases). The CDR3 is 15 amino acids. Trimming took off 4 bases at V and 0 bases at J, with 13 bases between the two ends. Germline CDR1 and CDR2: SGHDT and YYEEEE. The CDR3 loop is CASSLDSTANYGYTF. The DNA for the CDR3 is TGTGCCAGCAGCCTAGACAGTACTGCTAACTATGGCTACACCTTC. Supplemented by reference TRBV5-6 and TRBJ1-2, the full variable domain reads DAGVTQSPTHLIKTRGQQVTLRCSPKSGHDTVSWYQQALGQGPQFIFQYYEEEERQRGNFPDRFSGHQFPNYSSELNVNALLLGDSALYLCASSLDSTANYGYTFGSGTRLTVV.

At least ten counts were recorded for this clonotype. Relative to the germline gene, one junction end is altered; a read error may explain this. The chain is built from TRBV5-1 and TRBJ2-1, with 14 bases matching TRBD2. Germline lookup yields CDR1 SGHRS and CDR2 YFSETQ. The CDR3 totals 15 residues. CDR3 sequence reads: CASSLGTSGRNEQFF. The DNA of the CDR3 is TGTGCCAGCAGTTTAGGGACTAGCGGGAGAAATGAGCAGTTCTTC.

This clonotype was counted only a few times. The chain is built from TRBV30 and TRBJ2-2; 13 bases fit TRBD2. This CDR3 region has 15 residues. CDR1 GTSNPN and CDR2 SVGIG come from the germline V gene (reference sequence). Unmatched junction bases numbered 8, after V lost 6 bases and J lost 7 bases. The CDR3 DNA sequence: TGTGCCTGCTCCGGACTAGCGGGAGTCTTCGGGGAGCTGTTTTTT. This gives the protein CACSGLAGVFGELFF. The full variable domain, completed using reference TRBV30 and TRBJ2-2, is SQTIHQWPATLVQPVGSPLSLECTVEGTSNPNLYWYRQAAGRGLQLLFYSVGIGQISSEVPQNLSASRPQDRQFILSSKKLLLSDSGFYLCACSGLAGVFGELFFGEGSRLTVL.

As concerns this clonotype: Just one base apart from a much larger clone, this may be a read error. The chain is built from TRBV20-1 and TRBJ2-3; D remains ambiguous. The CDR3 has 13 residues. V lost 1 base, J lost 3 bases, and 8 bases lay in between. Germline lookup yields CDR1 DFQATT and CDR2 SNEGSKA (reference sequence). The CDR3 bases are TGCAGTGCTAGAGGTCCGGAAACAGATACGCAGTATTTT. Translation gives CSARGPETDTQYF.

This clonotype was seen many times. This chain links TRBV5-1 with TRBJ2-1; D is undetermined. V was clipped by 4 bases and J by 7 bases, with 12 bases between them. Germline assignment: CDR1 SGHRS and CDR2 YFSETQ. The CDR3 extends over 13 amino acids. Here the CDR3 DNA reads TGCGCCAGCAGCCCTTACTCAAGGAATGAGCAGTTCTTC. It specifies CASSPYSRNEQFF.

V and J are TRBV14 and TRBJ2-1; D is unresolved. The V end was cut by 0 bases, the J end by 8 bases, with 11 bases between. Germline CDR1 and CDR2: SGHDN and FVKESK. The CDR3 loop spans 14 amino acids. As DNA, the CDR3 is TGTGCCAGCAGCCAAGATAGAAGATTCGATGAGCAGTTCTTC. Encoded protein: CASSQDRRFDEQFF.

The chain is built from TRBV12-3 or TRBV12-4 and TRBJ2-7, with TRBD1 as a possible D gene (6 bases). V was clipped by 3 bases and J by 6 bases, with 12 bases between them. The CDR3 runs 13 residues. CDR3: CASSFTGMGEQYV. CDR3 coding DNA: TGTGCCAGCAGTTTTACAGGGATGGGCGAGCAGTACGTC.

In its sample, this clonotype was seen a few times. V gene TRBV6-1 combines with J gene TRBJ2-1; 12 nucleotides line up with TRBD2. The CDR3 is 15 amino acids. J lost 12 bases, V lost 1 base, and 7 bases had no gene match. Germline V gene lookup returns CDR1 MNHNS and CDR2 SASEGT. CDR3 nucleotides: TGTGCCAGCAGTGAAGAAACCGAGACTAGCGGGAGGCAGTTCTTC. This gives the protein CASSEETETSGRQFF.

This clonotype was seen many times. The chain combines TRBV12-3 or TRBV12-4 with TRBJ1-5; D remains unclear. This CDR3 contains 14 residues. V lost 3 bases, J lost 2 bases, and 8 bases lay in between. CDR3 nucleotides: TGTGCCAGCAGTTTGTCTGGGGGCAATCAGCCCCAGCATTTT. It is translated as CASSLSGGNQPQHF.

This clonotype has only a few counts. This chain uses TRBV12-3 or TRBV12-4 with TRBJ1-2; D unresolved. Trimming cost V 2 bases and J 1 base, with 8 bases left between them. This CDR3 comprises 14 residues. CDR3 sequence reads: CASSLLAVNYGYTF. As DNA, the CDR3 is TGTGCCAGCAGTTTACTCGCAGTTAACTATGGCTACACCTTC.